This T cell receptor (beta chain) was captured in a study of T cell responses to AZD1222 COVID-19 vaccine. This table comes from immunoSEQ multiplex PCR, and its TCRdb copy is limited to in-frame clones, with some not included. The sample gives some 120,000 clones, more than 85% of which show up once; about 10% is in the top ten. Germline V gene sequence: CDR1 SGHAT, CDR2 FQNNGV. This CDR3 spans 13 amino acids. A note on this clone: What it recognizes is unknown. Its ends do not fully match the called genes, so a read error is possible.

Study results and limitations: It was only a handful of AZD1222 recipients who were seropositive at baseline.

V and J are TRBV11-2 and TRBJ1-2; D may be TRBD1 (6 bases). The clonotype originates from an adult in good health. Sequencing used peripheral blood, obtained on day 0 of AZD1222 vaccination. The CDR3 coding sequence is TGTGCCAGCAGCTTAGGGCGCGGACAGAGTCCTATGTTC. It yields the protein CASSLGRGQSPMF.